The clone carrying this TCR beta chain was counted at least ten times. Its target is unknown. TCRdb re-derived calls from the multiplex PCR reads in MiXCR, one entry per CDR3 protein. The sample holds approximately 210,000 distinct CDR3 sequences, under 35% seen once. The sample is drawn from a study of breast tumors, draining lymph nodes, adjacent tissues. Whole-study results and caveats: Compared with lymph nodes, tumors were less diverse; compared with nontumor tissue, more. Tumor and nontumor repertoires were significantly more similar in luminal-like than in basal-like breast cancer. That most tumor T cells come from lymph nodes remained unproven. Findings are consistent with lymph node origin and intratumoral expansion of most tumor T cells.

CDR1 SGHTA and CDR2 FQGNSA come from the germline V gene. This CDR3 is built from 15 residues. V lost 5 bases and J 0 bases, leaving 12 bases between the germline ends. Axillary draining lymph nodes of breast cancer patients supplied the node samples. Sequenced: axillary lymph node tissue. This clonotype was sampled from a female donor with breast cancer. Some clones in this sample may be carry-over from other donors' samples. The chain employs TRBV7-2 and TRBJ2-3; D gene uncertain. The CDR3 DNA reads as TGTGCCAGCAGCCTGGGCCACCCTAGCACAGATACGCAGTATTTT. Protein: CASSLGHPSTDTQYF.